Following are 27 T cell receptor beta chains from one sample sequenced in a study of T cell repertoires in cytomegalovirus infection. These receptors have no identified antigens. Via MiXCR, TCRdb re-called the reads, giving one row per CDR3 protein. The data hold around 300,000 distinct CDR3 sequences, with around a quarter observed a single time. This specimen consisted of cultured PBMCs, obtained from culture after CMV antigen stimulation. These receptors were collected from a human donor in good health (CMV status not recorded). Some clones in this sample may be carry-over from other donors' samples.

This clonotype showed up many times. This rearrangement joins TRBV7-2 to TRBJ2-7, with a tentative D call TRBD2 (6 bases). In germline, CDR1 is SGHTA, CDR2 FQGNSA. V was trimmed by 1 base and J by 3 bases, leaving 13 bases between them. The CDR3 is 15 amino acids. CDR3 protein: CASSLGSGSFYEQYF. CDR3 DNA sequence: TGTGCCAGCAGCTTAGGTAGCGGATCGTTCTACGAGCAGTACTTC.

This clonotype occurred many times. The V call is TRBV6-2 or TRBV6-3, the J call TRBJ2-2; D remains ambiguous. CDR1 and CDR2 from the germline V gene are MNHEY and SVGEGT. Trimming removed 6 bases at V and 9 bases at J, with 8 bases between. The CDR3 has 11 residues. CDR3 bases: TGTGCCAGCAGGCAATTCAGGGAGCTGTTTTTT. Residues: CASRQFRELFF.

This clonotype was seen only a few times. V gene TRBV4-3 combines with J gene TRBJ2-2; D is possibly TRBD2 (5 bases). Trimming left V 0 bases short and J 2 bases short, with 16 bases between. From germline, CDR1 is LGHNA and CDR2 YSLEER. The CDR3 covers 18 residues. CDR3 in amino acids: CASSQDLVGIVNTGELFF. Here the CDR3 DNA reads TGCGCCAGCAGCCAAGATCTCGTCGGGATCGTTAACACCGGGGAGCTGTTTTTT.

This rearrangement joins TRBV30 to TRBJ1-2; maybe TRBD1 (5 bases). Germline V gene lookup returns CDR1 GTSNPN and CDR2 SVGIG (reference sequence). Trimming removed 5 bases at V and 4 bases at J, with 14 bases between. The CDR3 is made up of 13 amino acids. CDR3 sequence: CAWARGALYGYTF. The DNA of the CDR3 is TGTGCCTGGGCTAGAGGGGCTCTCTATGGCTACACCTTC.

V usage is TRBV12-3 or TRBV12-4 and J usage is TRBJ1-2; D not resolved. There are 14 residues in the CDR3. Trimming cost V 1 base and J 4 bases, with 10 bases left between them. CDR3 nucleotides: TGTGCCAGCAGTTTAGGGGCAGCGATCTATGGCTACACCTTC. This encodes CASSLGAAIYGYTF.

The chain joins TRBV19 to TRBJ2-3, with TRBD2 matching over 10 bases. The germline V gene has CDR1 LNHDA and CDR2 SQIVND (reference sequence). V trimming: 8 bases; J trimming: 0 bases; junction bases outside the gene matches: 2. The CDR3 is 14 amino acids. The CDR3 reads CASSTSGSTDTQYF. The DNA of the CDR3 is TGTGCCAGTTCGACTAGCGGGAGCACAGATACGCAGTATTTT.

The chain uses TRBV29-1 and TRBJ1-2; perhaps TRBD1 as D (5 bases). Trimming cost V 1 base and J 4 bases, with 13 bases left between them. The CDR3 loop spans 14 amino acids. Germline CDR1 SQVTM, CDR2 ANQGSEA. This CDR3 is CSVEGGTSIYGYTF. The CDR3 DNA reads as TGCAGCGTTGAAGGAGGGACTTCCATCTATGGCTACACCTTC.

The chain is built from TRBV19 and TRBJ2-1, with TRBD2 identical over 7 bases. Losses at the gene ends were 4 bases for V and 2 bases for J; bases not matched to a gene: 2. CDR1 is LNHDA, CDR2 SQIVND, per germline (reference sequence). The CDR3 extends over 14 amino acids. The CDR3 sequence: CASSKSGAYNEQFF. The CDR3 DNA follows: TGTGCCAGTAGTAAAAGCGGGGCCTACAATGAGCAGTTCTTC. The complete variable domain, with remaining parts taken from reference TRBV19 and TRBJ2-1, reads DGGITQSPKYLFRKEGQNVTLSCEQNLNHDAMYWYRQDPGQGLRLIYYSQIVNDFQKGDIAEGYSVSREKKESFPLTVTSAQKNPTAFYLCASSKSGAYNEQFFGPGTRLTVL.

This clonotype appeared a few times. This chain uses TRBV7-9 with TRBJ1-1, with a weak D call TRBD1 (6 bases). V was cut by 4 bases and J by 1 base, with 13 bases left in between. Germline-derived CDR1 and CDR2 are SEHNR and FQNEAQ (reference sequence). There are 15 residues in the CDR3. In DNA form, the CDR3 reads TGTGCCAGCAGCTCAAACGGACAGACGAACACTGAAGCTTTCTTT. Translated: CASSSNGQTNTEAFF.

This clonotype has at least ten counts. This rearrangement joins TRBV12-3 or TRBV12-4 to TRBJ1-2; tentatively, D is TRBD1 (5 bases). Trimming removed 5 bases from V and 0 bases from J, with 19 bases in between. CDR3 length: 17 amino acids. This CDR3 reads CASSVQGSFRANYGYTF. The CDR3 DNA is TGTGCCAGCAGTGTCCAGGGTAGTTTCCGTGCTAACTATGGCTACACCTTC.

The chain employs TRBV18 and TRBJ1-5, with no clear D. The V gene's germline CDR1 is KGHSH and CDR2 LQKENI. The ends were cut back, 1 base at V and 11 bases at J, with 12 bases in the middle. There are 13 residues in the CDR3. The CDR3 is CASSPQENEAQHF. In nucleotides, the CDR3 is TGTGCCAGCTCACCACAGGAAAACGAAGCCCAGCATTTT.

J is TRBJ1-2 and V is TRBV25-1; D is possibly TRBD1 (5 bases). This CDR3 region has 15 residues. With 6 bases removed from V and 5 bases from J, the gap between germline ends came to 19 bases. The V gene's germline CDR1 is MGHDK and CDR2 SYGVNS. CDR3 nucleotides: TGTGCCAGCAGCCCCCGGGGGACGTTAAGTTATGGCTACACCTTC. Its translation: CASSPRGTLSYGYTF.

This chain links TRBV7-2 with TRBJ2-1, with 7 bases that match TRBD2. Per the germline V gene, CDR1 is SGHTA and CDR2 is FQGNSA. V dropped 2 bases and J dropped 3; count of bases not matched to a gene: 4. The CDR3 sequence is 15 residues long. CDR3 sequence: CASSLLAAYYNEQFF. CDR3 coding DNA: TGTGCCAGCAGCTTACTAGCGGCGTACTACAATGAGCAGTTCTTC.

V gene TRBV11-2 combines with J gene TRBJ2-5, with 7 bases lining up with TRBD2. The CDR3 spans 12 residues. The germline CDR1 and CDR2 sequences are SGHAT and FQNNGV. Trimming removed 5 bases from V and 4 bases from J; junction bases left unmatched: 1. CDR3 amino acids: CASSRGVETQYF. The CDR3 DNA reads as TGTGCCAGCAGCCGGGGGGTAGAGACCCAGTACTTC.

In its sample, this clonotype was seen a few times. CDR3 coding DNA: TGTGCCAGCAGCTCGGTACCTGGAAATCAGCCCCAGCATTTT. Amino acid sequence: CASSSVPGNQPQHF. J is TRBJ1-5 and V is TRBV7-2; D unclear. The CDR3 totals 14 residues. Germline lookup yields CDR1 SGHTA and CDR2 FQGNSA. The V end was cut by 4 bases, the J end by 4 bases, with 11 bases between. Based on the CDR3 plus reference TRBV7-2 and TRBJ1-5, the full variable domain is GAGVSQSPSNKVTEKGKDVELRCDPISGHTALYWYRQSLGQGLEFLIYFQGNSAPDKSGLPSDRFSAERTGGSVSTLTIQRTQQEDSAVYLCASSSVPGNQPQHFGDGTRLSIL.

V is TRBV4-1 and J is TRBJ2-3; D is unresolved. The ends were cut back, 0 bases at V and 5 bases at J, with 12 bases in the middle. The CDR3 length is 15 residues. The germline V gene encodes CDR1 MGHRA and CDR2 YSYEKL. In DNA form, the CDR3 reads TGCGCCAGCAGCCAAGATATGGGGTTGGAAGATACGCAGTATTTT. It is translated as CASSQDMGLEDTQYF.

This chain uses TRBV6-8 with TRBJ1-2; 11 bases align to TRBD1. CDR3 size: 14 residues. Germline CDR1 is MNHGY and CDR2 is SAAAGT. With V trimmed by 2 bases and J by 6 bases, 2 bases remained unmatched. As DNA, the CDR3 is TGTGCCAGCAGTTACCAGGGACAGGGGGATGGCTACACCTTC. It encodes CASSYQGQGDGYTF.

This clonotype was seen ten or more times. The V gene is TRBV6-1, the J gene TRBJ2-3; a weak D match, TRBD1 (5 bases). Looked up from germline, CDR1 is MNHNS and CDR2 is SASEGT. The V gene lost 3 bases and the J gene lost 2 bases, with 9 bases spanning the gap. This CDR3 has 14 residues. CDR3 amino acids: CASSDWGDTDTQYF. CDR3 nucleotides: TGTGCCAGCAGTGACTGGGGCGACACAGATACGCAGTATTTT.

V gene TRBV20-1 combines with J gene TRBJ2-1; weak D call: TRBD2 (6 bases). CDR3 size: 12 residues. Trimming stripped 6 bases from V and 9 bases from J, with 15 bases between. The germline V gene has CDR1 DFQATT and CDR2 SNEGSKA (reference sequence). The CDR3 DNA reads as TGCAGTGCCTCACCCTACGGGAGTGAGCAGTTCTTC. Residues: CSASPYGSEQFF.

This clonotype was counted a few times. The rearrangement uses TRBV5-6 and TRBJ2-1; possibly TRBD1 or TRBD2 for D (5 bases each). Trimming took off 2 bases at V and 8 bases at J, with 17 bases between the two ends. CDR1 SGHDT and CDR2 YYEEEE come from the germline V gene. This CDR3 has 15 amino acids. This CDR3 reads CASSLPGRPEDEQFF. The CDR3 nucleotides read TGTGCCAGCAGCTTACCGGGACGTCCCGAGGATGAGCAGTTCTTC.

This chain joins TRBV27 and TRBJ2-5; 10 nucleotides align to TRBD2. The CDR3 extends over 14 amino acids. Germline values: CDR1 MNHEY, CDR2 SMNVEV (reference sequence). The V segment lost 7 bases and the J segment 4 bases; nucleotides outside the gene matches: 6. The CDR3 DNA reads TGTGCCAGCAAGCTAGCGGGAGTCGGAGAGACCCAGTACTTC. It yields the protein CASKLAGVGETQYF.

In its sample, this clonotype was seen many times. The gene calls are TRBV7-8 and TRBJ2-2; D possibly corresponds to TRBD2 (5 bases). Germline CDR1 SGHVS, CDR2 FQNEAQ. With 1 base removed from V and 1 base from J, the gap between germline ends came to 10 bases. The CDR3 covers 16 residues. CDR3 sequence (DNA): TGTGCCAGCAGCTTAGTTCCGGGGTTGAACACCGGGGAGCTGTTTTTT. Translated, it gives CASSLVPGLNTGELFF.

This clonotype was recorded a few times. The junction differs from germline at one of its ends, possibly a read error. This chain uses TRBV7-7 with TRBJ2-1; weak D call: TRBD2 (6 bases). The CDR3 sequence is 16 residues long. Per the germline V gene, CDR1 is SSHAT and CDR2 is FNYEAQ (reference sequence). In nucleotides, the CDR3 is TGTGCTAGCAGCGATGGGACTTCGAGCTCCTACAATGAGCAGTTCTTC. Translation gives CASSDGTSSSYNEQFF.

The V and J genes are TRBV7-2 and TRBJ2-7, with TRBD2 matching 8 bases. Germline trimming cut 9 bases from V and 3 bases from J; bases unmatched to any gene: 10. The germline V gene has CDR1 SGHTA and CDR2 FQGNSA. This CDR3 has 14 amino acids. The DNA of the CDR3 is TGTGCCAGTAAAGACAGCGGGAGCATCTACGAGCAGTACTTC. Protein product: CASKDSGSIYEQYF.

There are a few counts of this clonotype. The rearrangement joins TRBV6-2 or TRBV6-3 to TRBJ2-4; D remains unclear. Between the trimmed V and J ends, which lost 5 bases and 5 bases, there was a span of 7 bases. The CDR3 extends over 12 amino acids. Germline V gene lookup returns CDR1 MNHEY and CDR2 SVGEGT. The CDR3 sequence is CASSRSQNIQYF. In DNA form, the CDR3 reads TGTGCCAGCAGTAGGTCGCAAAACATTCAGTACTTC.

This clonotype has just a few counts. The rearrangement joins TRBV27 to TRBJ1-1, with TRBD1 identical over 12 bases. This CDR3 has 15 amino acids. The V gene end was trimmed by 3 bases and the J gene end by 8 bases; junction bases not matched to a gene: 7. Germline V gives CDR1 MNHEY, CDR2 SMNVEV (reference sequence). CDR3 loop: CASSLSPGQGAEAFF. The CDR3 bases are TGTGCCAGCAGTTTGAGCCCGGGACAGGGGGCAGAAGCTTTCTTT.

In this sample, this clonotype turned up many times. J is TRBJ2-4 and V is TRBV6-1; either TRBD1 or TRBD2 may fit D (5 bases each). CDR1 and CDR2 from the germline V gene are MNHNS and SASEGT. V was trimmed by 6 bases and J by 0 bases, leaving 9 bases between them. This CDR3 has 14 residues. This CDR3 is CASRDSGAKNIQYF. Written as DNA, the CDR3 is TGTGCCAGCAGAGACAGCGGAGCCAAAAACATTCAGTACTTC.